Listed here is a single TCR beta chain. Its antigen is currently unknown. These data come from a study of cytomegalovirus exposure and HLA in healthy donors. Amplification used 60 Vbeta primers and 13 Jbeta primers. TCRdb's copy holds only in-frame clones and misses some; the assay was immunoSEQ multiplex PCR. Among 150,000 to 200,000 clones listed, about four fifths were seen once. Points from the study as a whole: Cytomegalovirus status, reportedly, was diagnosed with high specificity and sensitivity by the classifier.

The source material was PBMCs. The TCR originated in a male donor in good health and CMV-seropositive.

In DNA form, the CDR3 reads TGTGCCAGTAGTACTCCAGGACAGGGGGCCAGGAACTATGGCTACACCTTC. Its translation is CASSTPGQGARNYGYTF. The chain links TRBV19 to TRBJ1-2; 11 nucleotides align to TRBD1. The CDR3 loop spans 17 amino acids. Germline V CDR1 and CDR2: LNHDA, SQIVND (reference sequence). J gave up 2 bases and V 4 bases, and 9 bases lay outside the gene matches.